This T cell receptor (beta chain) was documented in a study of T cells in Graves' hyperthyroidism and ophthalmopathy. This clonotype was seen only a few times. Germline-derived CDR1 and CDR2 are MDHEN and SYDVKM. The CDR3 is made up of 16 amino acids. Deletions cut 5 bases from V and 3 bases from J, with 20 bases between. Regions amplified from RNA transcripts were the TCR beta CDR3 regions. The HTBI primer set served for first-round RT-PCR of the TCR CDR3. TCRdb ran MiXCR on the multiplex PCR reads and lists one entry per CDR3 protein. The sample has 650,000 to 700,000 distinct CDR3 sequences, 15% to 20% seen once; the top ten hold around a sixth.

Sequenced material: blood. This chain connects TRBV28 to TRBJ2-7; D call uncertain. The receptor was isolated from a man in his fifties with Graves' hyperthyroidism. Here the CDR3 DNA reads TGTGCCAGCAGTCCGACCTGGGTAGGGAATTACTACGAGCAGTACTTC. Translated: CASSPTWVGNYYEQYF.